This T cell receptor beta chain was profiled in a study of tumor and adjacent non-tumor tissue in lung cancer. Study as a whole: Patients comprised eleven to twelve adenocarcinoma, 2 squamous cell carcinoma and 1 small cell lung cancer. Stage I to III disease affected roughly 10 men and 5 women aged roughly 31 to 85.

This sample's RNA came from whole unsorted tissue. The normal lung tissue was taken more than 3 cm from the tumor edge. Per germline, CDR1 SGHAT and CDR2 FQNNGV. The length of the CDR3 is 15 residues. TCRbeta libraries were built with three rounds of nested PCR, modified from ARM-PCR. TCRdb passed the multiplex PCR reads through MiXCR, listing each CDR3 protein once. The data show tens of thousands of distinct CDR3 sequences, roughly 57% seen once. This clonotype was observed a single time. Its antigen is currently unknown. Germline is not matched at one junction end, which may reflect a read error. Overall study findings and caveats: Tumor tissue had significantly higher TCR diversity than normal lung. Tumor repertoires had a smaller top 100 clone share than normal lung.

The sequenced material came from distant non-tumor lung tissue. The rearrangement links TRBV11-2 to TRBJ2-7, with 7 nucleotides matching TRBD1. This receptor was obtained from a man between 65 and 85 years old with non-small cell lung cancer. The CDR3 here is CASSLDAGGNYEQCF. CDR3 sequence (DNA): TGTGCCAGCAGCTTAGATGCAGGGGGAAACTACGAGCAGTGCTTC.